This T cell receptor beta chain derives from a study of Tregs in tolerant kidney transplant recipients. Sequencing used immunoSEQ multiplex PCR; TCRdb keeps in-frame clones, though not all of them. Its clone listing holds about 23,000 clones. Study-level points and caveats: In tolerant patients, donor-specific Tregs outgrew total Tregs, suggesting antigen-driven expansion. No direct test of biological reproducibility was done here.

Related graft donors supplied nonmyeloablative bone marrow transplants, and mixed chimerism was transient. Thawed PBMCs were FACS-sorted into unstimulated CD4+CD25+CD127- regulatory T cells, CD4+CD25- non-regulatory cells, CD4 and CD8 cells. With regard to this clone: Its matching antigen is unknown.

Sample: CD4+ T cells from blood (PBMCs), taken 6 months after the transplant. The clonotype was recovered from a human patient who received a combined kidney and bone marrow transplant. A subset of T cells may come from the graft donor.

CDR3 amino acids: CAWNRNSQGEAFF. Partial CDR3 DNA: TGTGCCTGGAACCGTAATTCTCAGGGGGAA. The chain has TRBV30 and TRBJ1-1; D is perhaps TRBD1 (6 bases). The observed sequence ends 3 residues before the CDR3 terminus, with the missing tail filled in from the germline J gene. Germline CDR1 and CDR2: GTSNPN and SVGIG (reference sequence). CDR3 length: 13 amino acids.